This T cell receptor beta chain was identified in a study of beta chain features in type 1 diabetes. Study context: Healthy donors resembled patients in age, gender and cell yields.

Note on this clone: Its antigen is as yet unknown.

Every isolated RNA sample was fully reverse transcribed, so sequencing captured expressed TCRB transcripts. Naive, central memory and regulatory T cell samples averaged approximately 3.6 million immunoSEQ reads each. The table came from immunoSEQ multiplex PCR; TCRdb's copy has only in-frame clones and leaves some out. The table has fewer than 900,000 clones, roughly 16% seen once. In germline, CDR1 is SGHTA, CDR2 FQGNSA. The CDR3 sequence is 14 residues long. V lost 3 bases, J lost 1 base, and 9 bases lay in between. Whole-study findings and limits: cDNA sequencing could over-represent cells with high TCR expression.

The genes are TRBV7-2 and TRBJ2-5, with D tentatively TRBD2 (6 bases). The TCR was taken from a woman under 30 in good health. The source material was naive CD4+ T cells from blood. The CDR3 is CASSFGGSQETQYF. The CDR3 nucleotides are TGTGCCAGCAGCTTCGGGGGAAGCCAAGAGACCCAGTACTTC. Combining the CDR3 with reference TRBV7-2 and TRBJ2-5 gives the whole variable domain GAGVSQSPSNKVTEKGKDVELRCDPISGHTALYWYRQSLGQGLEFLIYFQGNSAPDKSGLPSDRFSAERTGGSVSTLTIQRTQQEDSAVYLCASSFGGSQETQYFGPGTRLLVL.